This T cell receptor (beta chain) is from a study of vaccination and CD4 T cells after COVID-19. At the level of the study: Between diagnosis and the drawing of post-COVID samples lay a median roughly 100 days (range 35 to 161). Researchers treated cells with overlapping spike peptides taken from SARS-CoV-2, HCoV-NL63, HCoV-OC43 and HCoV-229E. Each control was exposed to a CEFX pool, an HIV-1 Nef pool, or no peptide at all.

Treatment here: approximately 11-day PBMC culture with coronavirus spike peptide pools or control peptides (ViraFEST assay). PBMCs were cultured at fewer than 2.5 million per well with 9.5 to 10 IU/ml IL-2 and 8 to 10 ug/ml peptide pools. For this clonotype: Antigen: not known.

Germline CDR1 reads LNHNV; CDR2 reads YYDKDF (reference sequence). Trimming left V 0 bases short and J 2 bases short, with 10 bases between. The CDR3 spans 15 residues. Cultured CD4+ T cells had their DNA profiled by the Oncomine TCR Beta short-read assay. TCRdb ran MiXCR on the PCR reads and lists one entry per CDR3 protein. In the table there are more than 6,000 distinct CDR3 sequences, roughly 68% of which are singletons. The chain is built from TRBV15 and TRBJ1-2; unclear D gene. The source material was CD4+ T cells from blood, cultured in vitro. The source is a human donor who had recovered from COVID-19. CDR3 in amino acids: CATSRDPGGNYGYTF. In nucleotides, the CDR3 is TGTGCCACCAGCAGAGATCCCGGCGGGAACTATGGCTACACCTTC. Supplemented by reference TRBV15 and TRBJ1-2, the full variable domain reads DAMVIQNPRYQVTQFGKPVTLSCSQTLNHNVMYWYQQKSSQAPKLLFHYYDKDFNNEADTPDNFQSRRPNTSFCFLDIRSPGLGDTAMYLCATSRDPGGNYGYTFGSGTRLTVV.